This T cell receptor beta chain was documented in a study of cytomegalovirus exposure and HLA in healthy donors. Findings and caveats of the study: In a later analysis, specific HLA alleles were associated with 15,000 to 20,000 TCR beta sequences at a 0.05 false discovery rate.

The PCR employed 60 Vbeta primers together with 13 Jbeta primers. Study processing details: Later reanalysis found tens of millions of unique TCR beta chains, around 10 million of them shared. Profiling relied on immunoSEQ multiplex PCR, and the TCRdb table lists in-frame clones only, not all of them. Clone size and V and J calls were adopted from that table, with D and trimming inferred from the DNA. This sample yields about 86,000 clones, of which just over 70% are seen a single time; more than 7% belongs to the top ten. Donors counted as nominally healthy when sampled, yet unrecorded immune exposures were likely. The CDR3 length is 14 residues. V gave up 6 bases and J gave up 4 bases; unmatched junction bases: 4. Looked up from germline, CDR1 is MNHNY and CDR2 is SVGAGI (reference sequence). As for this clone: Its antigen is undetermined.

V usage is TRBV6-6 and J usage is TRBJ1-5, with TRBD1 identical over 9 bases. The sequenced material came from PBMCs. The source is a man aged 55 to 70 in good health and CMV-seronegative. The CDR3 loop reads CASRWTGDNQPQHF. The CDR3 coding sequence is TGTGCCAGCAGATGGACAGGGGATAATCAGCCCCAGCATTTT.